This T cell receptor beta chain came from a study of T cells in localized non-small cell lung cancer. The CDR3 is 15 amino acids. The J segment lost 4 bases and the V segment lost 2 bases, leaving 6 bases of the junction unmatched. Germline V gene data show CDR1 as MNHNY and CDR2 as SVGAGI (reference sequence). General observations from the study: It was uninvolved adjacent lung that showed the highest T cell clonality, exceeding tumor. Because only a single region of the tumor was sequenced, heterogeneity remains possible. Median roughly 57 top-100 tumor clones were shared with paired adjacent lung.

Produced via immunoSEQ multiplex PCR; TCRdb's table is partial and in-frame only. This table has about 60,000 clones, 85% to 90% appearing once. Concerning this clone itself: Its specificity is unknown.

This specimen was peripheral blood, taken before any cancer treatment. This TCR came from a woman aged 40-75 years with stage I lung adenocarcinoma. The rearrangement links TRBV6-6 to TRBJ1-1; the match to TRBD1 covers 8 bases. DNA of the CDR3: TGTGCCAGCAGTTACCCTGGACAGGGCCCCACTGAAGCTTTCTTT. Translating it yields CASSYPGQGPTEAFF.